This T cell receptor beta chain comes out of a study of cytomegalovirus exposure and HLA in healthy donors. Trimming stripped 1 base from V and 8 bases from J, with 11 bases between. In germline, CDR1 is LNHNV, CDR2 YYDKDF (reference sequence). The CDR3 covers 13 residues. Points from the study as a whole: CMV serostatus stood as the only immune exposure information on hand.

The count of this clone is one. As yet, its antigen is unknown. PCR amplification relied on 60 Vbeta primers (plus 13 Jbeta primers). Here immunoSEQ multiplex PCR was the method, and the copy in TCRdb shows in-frame clones only, minus some. Here the sample spans some 190,000 clones, 75% to 90% being singletons. The TCR sequence derives from a boy younger than 10 in good health and CMV-seronegative. The chain carries TRBV15 and TRBJ1-2, with a tentative D call TRBD1 (6 bases). Sequencing was carried out using PBMCs. As DNA, the CDR3 is TGTGCCACCAGCAGAGTGCCAGGGGAAGGCTACACCTTC. This sequence encodes CATSRVPGEGYTF.